The T cell receptor beta chain under discussion was sequenced for a study of cytomegalovirus exposure and HLA in healthy donors. The CDR3 totals 10 residues. From germline, CDR1 is SNHLY and CDR2 FYNNEI. The V gene lost 7 bases and the J gene lost 9 bases, with 7 bases spanning the gap. With respect to this clone: Its antigen remains unknown.

Study conclusions and caveats: With DRB1 most and HLA-C fewest, TCR association rates differed between HLA loci in a later analysis. Most subjects' HLA-A and HLA-B alleles were reportedly predicted from TCR beta sequences. A list of around 160 TCR beta chains associated with cytomegalovirus was given.

The PCR had 60 Vbeta and 13 Jbeta primers. In the authors' workflow: There were around 77 million unique TCR beta chains by a later count, and approximately 10 million of them were shared. Measured with immunoSEQ multiplex PCR; TCRdb has only the in-frame clones, and not every one. Clone size and V and J calls were adopted from that table, with D and trimming inferred from the DNA. The sample shows 90,000 to 120,000 clones, under 80% of them seen only once. The sequence was obtained from a woman aged 18-29 years in good health and CMV-seropositive. The chain couples TRBV2 to TRBJ2-1; D is perhaps TRBD2 (5 bases). The material sequenced was PBMCs. The CDR3 DNA follows: TGTGCCAGCAAGGAGGCTGAGCAGTTCTTC. It codes for CASKEAEQFF. Full variable domain (outside the CDR3, taken from reference TRBV2 and TRBJ2-1): EPEVTQTPSHQVTQMGQEVILRCVPISNHLYFYWYRQILGQKVEFLVSFYNNEISEKSEIFDDQFSVERPDGSNFTLKIRSTKLEDSAMYFCASKEAEQFFGPGTRLTVL.